This TCR beta chain comes out of a study of T cell repertoires in cytomegalovirus infection. In the study overall: An indication of both CMV infection and matching HLA type came from public TCR beta signatures.

Overall study findings and caveats: Carriage of CMV together with the relevant HLA was identifiable through cumulative public TCR beta family frequency. HLA-C-restricted CMV clonotypes gave the most frequent clonotype in two of eight donors.

J was trimmed by 5 bases and V by 5 bases; bases with no gene match: 6. Germline loops: CDR1 SGHVS, CDR2 FNYEAQ. The CDR3 covers 13 residues. This clonotype came up many times. Its antigen remains unidentified. TCRdb fed the reads into MiXCR, producing one record per CDR3 protein. The table shows fewer than 850,000 distinct CDR3 sequences, with 25% to 35% occurring only once. The input for sequencing was cultured CD8+ T cells from PBMCs, taken from culture after CMV antigen stimulation. The clonotype originates from a human donor in good health (CMV status not recorded). Some clones in this sample may be carry-over from other donors' samples. V is TRBV7-6 and J is TRBJ2-7; 7 bases line up with TRBD2. The CDR3 coding sequence is TGTGCCAGCAGCCCCACAGCGGGGAACGAGCAGTACTTC. Encoded protein: CASSPTAGNEQYF.